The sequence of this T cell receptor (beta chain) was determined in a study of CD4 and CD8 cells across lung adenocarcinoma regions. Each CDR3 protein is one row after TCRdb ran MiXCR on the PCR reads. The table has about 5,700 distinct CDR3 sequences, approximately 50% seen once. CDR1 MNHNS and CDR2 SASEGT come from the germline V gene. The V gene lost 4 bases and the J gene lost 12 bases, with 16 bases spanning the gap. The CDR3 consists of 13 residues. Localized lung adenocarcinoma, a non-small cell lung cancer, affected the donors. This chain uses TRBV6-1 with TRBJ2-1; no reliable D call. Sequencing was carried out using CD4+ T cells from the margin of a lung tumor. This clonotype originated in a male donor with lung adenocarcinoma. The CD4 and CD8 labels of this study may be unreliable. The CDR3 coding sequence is TGTGCCAGCAGTGTATGGACCAGCGACGTGCAGTTCTTC. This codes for CASSVWTSDVQFF.